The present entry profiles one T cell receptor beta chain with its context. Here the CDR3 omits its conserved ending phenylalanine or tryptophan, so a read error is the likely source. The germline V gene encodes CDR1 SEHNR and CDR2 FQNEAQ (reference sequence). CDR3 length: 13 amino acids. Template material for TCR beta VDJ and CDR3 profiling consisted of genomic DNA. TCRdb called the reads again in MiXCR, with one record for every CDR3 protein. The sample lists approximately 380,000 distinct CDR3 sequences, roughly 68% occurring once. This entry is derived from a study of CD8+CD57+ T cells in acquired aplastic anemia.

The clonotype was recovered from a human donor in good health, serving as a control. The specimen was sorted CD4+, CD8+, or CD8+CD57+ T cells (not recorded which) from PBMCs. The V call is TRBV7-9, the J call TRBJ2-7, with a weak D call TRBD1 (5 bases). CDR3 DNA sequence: TGTGCTAGCAGCCAAGATTCAGGGTACGAGCAGTACTAC. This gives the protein CASSQDSGYEQYY.